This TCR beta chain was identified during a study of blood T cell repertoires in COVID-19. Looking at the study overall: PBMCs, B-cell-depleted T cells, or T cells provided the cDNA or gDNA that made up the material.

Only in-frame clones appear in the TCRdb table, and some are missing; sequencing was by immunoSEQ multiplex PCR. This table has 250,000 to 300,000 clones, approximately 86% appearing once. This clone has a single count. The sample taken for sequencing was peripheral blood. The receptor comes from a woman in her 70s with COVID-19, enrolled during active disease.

The DNA for the CDR3 is TGCGCCAGCAGCTCAGACAGGGGACCCTACGAGCAGTACTTC. Its protein is CASSSDRGPYEQYF. The chain couples TRBV5-1 to TRBJ2-7; 8 bases map to TRBD1. The germline V gene encodes CDR1 SGHRS and CDR2 YFSETQ. The CDR3 runs 14 residues. V lost 3 bases to trimming and J lost 2 bases; unmatched junction nucleotides: 4.